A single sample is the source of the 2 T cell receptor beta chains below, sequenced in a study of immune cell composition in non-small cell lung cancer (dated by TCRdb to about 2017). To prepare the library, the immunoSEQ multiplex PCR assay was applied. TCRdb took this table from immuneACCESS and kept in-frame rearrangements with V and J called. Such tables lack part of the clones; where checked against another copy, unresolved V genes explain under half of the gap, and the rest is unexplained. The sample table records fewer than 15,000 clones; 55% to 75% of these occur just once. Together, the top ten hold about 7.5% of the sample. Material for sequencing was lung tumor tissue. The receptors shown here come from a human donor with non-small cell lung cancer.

CDR3 in amino acids: CASSPIGGLAGGLGETQYF. The CDR3 DNA follows: TGTGCCAGTTCCCCCATCGGCGGACTAGCGGGGGGGCTCGGAGAGACCCAGTACTTC. The J gene is TRBJ2-5, the V gene TRBV19; 15 nucleotides align to TRBD2. The germline V gene has CDR1 LNHDA and CDR2 SQIVND (reference sequence). The J segment lost 4 bases and the V segment lost 8 bases, leaving 17 bases of the junction unmatched. The length of the CDR3 is 19 residues.

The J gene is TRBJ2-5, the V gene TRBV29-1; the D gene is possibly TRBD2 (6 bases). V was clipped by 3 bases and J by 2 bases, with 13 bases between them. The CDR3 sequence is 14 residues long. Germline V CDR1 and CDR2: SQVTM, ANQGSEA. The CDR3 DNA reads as TGCAGCGTTGAGGACTGGACTAAACAAGAGACCCAGTACTTC. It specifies CSVEDWTKQETQYF.